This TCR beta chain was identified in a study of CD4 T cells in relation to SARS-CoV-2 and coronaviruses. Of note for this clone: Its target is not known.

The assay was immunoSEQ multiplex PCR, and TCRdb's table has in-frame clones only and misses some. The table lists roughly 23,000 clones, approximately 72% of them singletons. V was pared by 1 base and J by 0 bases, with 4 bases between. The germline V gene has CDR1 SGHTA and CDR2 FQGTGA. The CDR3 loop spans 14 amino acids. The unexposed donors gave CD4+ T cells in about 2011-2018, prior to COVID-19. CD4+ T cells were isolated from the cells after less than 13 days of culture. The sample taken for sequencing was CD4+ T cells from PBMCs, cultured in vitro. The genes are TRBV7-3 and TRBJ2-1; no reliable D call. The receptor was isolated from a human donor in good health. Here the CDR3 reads CASSLRGSYNEQFF. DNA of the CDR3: TGTGCCAGCAGCTTAAGAGGCTCCTACAATGAGCAGTTCTTC.